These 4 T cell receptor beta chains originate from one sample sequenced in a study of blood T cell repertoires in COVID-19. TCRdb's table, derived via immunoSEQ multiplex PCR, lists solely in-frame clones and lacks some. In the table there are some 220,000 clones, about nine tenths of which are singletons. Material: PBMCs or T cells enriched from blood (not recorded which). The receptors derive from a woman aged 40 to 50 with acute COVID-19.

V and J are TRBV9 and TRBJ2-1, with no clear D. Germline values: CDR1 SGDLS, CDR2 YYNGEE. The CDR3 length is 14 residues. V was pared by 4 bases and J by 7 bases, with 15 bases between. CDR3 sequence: CASSPQISGNEQFF. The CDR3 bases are TGTGCCAGCAGCCCCCAGATTTCTGGTAATGAGCAGTTCTTC.

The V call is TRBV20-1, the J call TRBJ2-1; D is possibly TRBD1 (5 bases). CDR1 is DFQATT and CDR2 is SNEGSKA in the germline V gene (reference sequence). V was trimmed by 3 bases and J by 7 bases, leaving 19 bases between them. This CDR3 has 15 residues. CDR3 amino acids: CSASLPTAGRNEQFF. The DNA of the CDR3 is TGCAGTGCTAGTTTGCCCACGGCAGGGCGTAATGAGCAGTTCTTC.

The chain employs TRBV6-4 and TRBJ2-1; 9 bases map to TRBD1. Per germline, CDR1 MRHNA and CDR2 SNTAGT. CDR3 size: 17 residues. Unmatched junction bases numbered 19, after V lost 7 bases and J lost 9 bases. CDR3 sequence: CASKESPGHTGGGEQFF. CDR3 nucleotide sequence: TGTGCCAGCAAAGAATCCCCGGGACACACAGGGGGCGGTGAGCAGTTCTTC.

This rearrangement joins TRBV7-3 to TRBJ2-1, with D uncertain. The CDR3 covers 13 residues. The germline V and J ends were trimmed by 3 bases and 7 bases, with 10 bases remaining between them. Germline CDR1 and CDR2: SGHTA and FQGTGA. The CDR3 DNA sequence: TGTGCCAGCAGCTTGGGCAGTGTGAATGAGCAGTTCTTC. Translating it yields CASSLGSVNEQFF.